A selection of T cell receptor beta chains follows, all from one sample in a study of regulatory T cells in long-lasting Graves disease. TCRdb reprocessed the multiplex PCR reads with MiXCR, giving one entry per CDR3 protein. This sample yields some 410,000 distinct CDR3 sequences, of which about 16% are seen a single time; about 10% belongs to the top ten. These sequences were also reported in another study, on T cells in Graves' hyperthyroidism and ophthalmopathy.

Sequencing used peripheral blood mononuclear cells (PBMCs), obtained at new diagnosis, from a patient treated with antithyroid drugs. These receptors originate from a woman in her twenties or thirties with Graves disease. Each CDR3 is given with its conserved first and last residue. D genes are given only for firm matches. Not every row has a clone size; where given, it reads once, few, many or a size class.

TRBJ2-1,many,-,15,TRBV7-8,CASSLALMEVYEQFF,TGTGCCAGCAGCTTAGCGTTGATGGAGGTCTATGAGCAGTTCTTC
TRBJ1-5,many,TRBD1,14,TRBV2,CASLQDRGGQPQHF,TGTGCCAGTTTACAGGACAGGGGCGGACAGCCCCAGCATTTT
TRBJ1-1,many,-,14,TRBV27,CASSFSHKGTEAFF,TGTGCCAGCAGTTTTTCTCATAAAGGGACTGAAGCTTTCTTT
TRBJ2-1,many,-,12,TRBV29-1,CSVDGRDNEQFF,TGCAGCGTTGACGGGCGGGACAATGAGCAGTTCTTC
TRBJ2-3,-,TRBD2,15,TRBV27,CASSFVAGATDTQYF,TGTGCCAGCAGTTTCGTGGCGGGAGCCACAGATACGCAGTATTTT
TRBJ2-7,many,-,14,TRBV5-1,CASSPGTSTYEQYF,TGCGCCAGCAGCCCTGGGACAAGCACATACGAGCAGTACTTC
TRBJ2-1,-,-,16,TRBV11-2,CASSPVGGQLMDEQFF,TGTGCCAGCAGCCCAGTCGGGGGACAGTTGATGGATGAGCAGTTCTTC
TRBJ2-7,many,TRBD1,14,TRBV10-3,CAISEYQQGDEQYF,TGTGCCATCAGTGAGTACCAACAGGGGGACGAGCAGTACTTC
TRBJ2-4,many,TRBD2,14,TRBV12-3/TRBV12-4,CASSRTSGENIQYF,TGTGCCAGCAGTCGAACTAGCGGGGAAAACATTCAGTACTTC
TRBJ2-7,many,-,13,TRBV30,CAWMGDSTYEQYF,TGTGCCTGGATGGGGGACTCTACCTACGAGCAGTACTTC
TRBJ2-3,many,TRBD2,16,TRBV7-8,CASSLDPSGGTDTQYF,TGTGCCAGCAGCTTAGATCCTAGCGGGGGCACAGATACGCAGTATTTT
TRBJ1-2,once,TRBD1,15,TRBV6-8,CASSYSDRGGYGYTF,TGTGCCAGCAGTTACTCGGACAGGGGAGGCTATGGCTACACCTTC
TRBJ2-1,-,-,15,TRBV7-3,CASSLGAGSYNEQFF,TGTGCCAGCAGCTTGGGGGCGGGCTCCTACAATGAGCAGTTCTTC
TRBJ2-3,many,-,14,TRBV28,CASITRAHTDTQYF,TGTGCCAGCATAACTAGAGCCCACACAGATACGCAGTATTTT
TRBJ2-6,many,-,14,TRBV20-1,CSAPQLSGANVLTF,TGCAGTGCACCCCAGCTTTCTGGGGCCAACGTCCTGACTTTC